This is a list of T cell receptor beta chains from one sample in a study of T cell changes during pregnancy in multiple sclerosis. The protocol was immunoSEQ multiplex PCR, while the TCRdb copy is restricted to in-frame clones and leaves out a portion. This sample carries tens of thousands of clones, around 93% of them seen once, and the ten largest clones take around 2.3%. Sequencing was performed on peripheral blood, taken in the first trimester of pregnancy. Receptors originate from a female donor with multiple sclerosis, enrolled in a pregnancy study. Each CDR3 is given with its conserved first and last residue. D genes are given only for firm matches. The size field is filled for only some rows; it gives once, few, many or a size class.

abundance: -
d_gene: TRBD1
len: 14
j_gene: TRBJ1-1
v_gene: TRBV27
CDR3nt: TGTGCCAGCAGTTTATCGGTCCAGGGGGCGATGGCTTTCTTT
CDR3aa: CASSLSVQGAMAFF

abundance: -
d_gene: TRBD1
len: 14
j_gene: TRBJ2-7
v_gene: TRBV18
CDR3nt: TGTGCCAGCTCACCGGGACAGGGGAGCACCGAGCAGTACTTC
CDR3aa: CASSPGQGSTEQYF

abundance: -
d_gene: TRBD1
len: 18
j_gene: TRBJ2-5
v_gene: TRBV13
CDR3nt: TGTGCCAGCAGCTTAGCGGGACAGGGGATGAATATCCAAGAGACCCAGTACTTC
CDR3aa: CASSLAGQGMNIQETQYF

abundance: -
d_gene: TRBD2
len: 15
j_gene: TRBJ2-7
v_gene: TRBV4-3
CDR3nt: TGCGCCAGCAGCCAAGAACTAGCGGGATGGTACGAGCAGTACTTC
CDR3aa: CASSQELAGWYEQYF

abundance: once
d_gene: TRBD2
len: 16
j_gene: TRBJ2-7
v_gene: TRBV27
CDR3nt: TGTGCCAGCAGTCCCCTACTAGCGGGAGGGCCGGGCGAGCAGTACTTC
CDR3aa: CASSPLLAGGPGEQYF

abundance: -
d_gene: -
len: 14
j_gene: TRBJ2-1
v_gene: TRBV9
CDR3nt: TGTGCCAGCAGCGTAGTCGGGAGCTACAATGAGCAGTTCTTC
CDR3aa: CASSVVGSYNEQFF

abundance: -
d_gene: -
len: 13
j_gene: TRBJ2-7
v_gene: TRBV5-5
CDR3nt: TGTGCCAGCAGCTTTGTCCGCTCCTACGAGCAGTACTTC
CDR3aa: CASSFVRSYEQYF

abundance: once
d_gene: -
len: 17
j_gene: TRBJ2-3
v_gene: TRBV7-2
CDR3nt: TGTGCCAGCAGCTTTTACTCGGATCCAGGTTGGGCAGATACGCAGTATTTT
CDR3aa: CASSFYSDPGWADTQYF

abundance: -
d_gene: -
len: 15
j_gene: TRBJ2-5
v_gene: TRBV6-5
CDR3nt: TGTGCCAGCAGTACTTTGCGGTACTTCCAAGAGACCCAGTACTTC
CDR3aa: CASSTLRYFQETQYF

abundance: -
d_gene: -
len: 16
j_gene: TRBJ2-7
v_gene: TRBV19
CDR3nt: TGTGCCAGTAGTATCTACAGGATAGAGTCATCCTACGAGCAGTACTTC
CDR3aa: CASSIYRIESSYEQYF